Below are 23 T cell receptor beta chains sequenced from a single sample in a study of T cells in localized non-small cell lung cancer. Libraries were prepared by immunoSEQ multiplex PCR; TCRdb keeps only in-frame clonotypes and omits some of them. The sample includes about 33,000 clones, 85% to 90% of them seen just once. The sequenced sample was peripheral blood, obtained before any cancer treatment. The source of these receptors is a man between 40 and 75 years old with stage I lung adenocarcinoma.

The rearrangement joins TRBV20-1 to TRBJ2-7, with D hard to call. Germline CDR1 DFQATT, CDR2 SNEGSKA (reference sequence). Trimming removed 6 bases at V and 4 bases at J, with 10 bases between. The CDR3 extends over 11 amino acids. The CDR3 is CSAAHEYEQYF. Written as DNA, the CDR3 is TGCAGTGCCGCACATGAGTACGAGCAGTACTTC.

As to this clone: The same CDR3 also results from other DNA sequences found in this sample. This chain connects TRBV10-1 to TRBJ1-1; 7 bases match TRBD1. Germline values: CDR1 WNHNN, CDR2 SYGVQD (reference sequence). The CDR3 sequence is 12 residues long. V lost 2 bases, J lost 8 bases, and 2 bases stayed unmatched. The CDR3, as DNA: TGCGCCAGCAGTGAGGGGGACAGAGAAGCTTTCTTT. Its translation is CASSEGDREAFF.

The genes are TRBV30 and TRBJ1-5; D gene uncertain. Germline lookup yields CDR1 GTSNPN and CDR2 SVGIG (reference sequence). The CDR3 consists of 14 residues. Trimming removed 1 base from V and 0 bases from J, with 7 bases in between. The CDR3: CAWSGGFSNQPQHF. CDR3 in DNA: TGTGCCTGGAGTGGAGGGTTTAGCAATCAGCCCCAGCATTTT.

CDR3 loop: CASSLSGWVTEAFF. CDR3 in DNA: TGTGCCAGCAGCTTATCCGGTTGGGTCACTGAAGCTTTCTTT. The V call is TRBV7-9, the J call TRBJ1-1; unclear D gene. Germline lookup yields CDR1 SEHNR and CDR2 FQNEAQ (reference sequence). This CDR3 has 14 residues. V lost 2 bases and J 4 bases, leaving 11 bases between the germline ends.

The rearrangement uses TRBV5-1 and TRBJ2-7; weak D call: TRBD2 (6 bases). Trimming took 6 bases from V and 3 from J, leaving 16 bases between them. Germline CDR1 and CDR2: SGHRS and YFSETQ. The CDR3 runs to 14 residues. The chain's CDR3 is CASNLSGEHYEQYF. CDR3 DNA sequence: TGCGCCAGCAACCTTTCGGGGGAACACTACGAGCAGTACTTC.

The chain joins TRBV11-3 to TRBJ2-1, with 11 bases that match TRBD2. V shed 4 bases and J 5 bases; nucleotides not matched to a gene: 4. Germline V gene sequence: CDR1 SGHNT, CDR2 YENEEA. The CDR3 is 15 residues long. The CDR3: CASSSGTSGHNEQFF. The CDR3 DNA follows: TGTGCCAGCAGCTCCGGGACTAGCGGACACAATGAGCAGTTCTTC.

The sample holds one count of this clone. The chain is built from TRBV27 and TRBJ2-1, with D perhaps matching TRBD1 or TRBD2 (5 bases each). The V and J ends lost 6 bases and 7 bases respectively, with 13 bases between them. The germline CDR1 and CDR2 sequences are MNHEY and SMNVEV (reference sequence). The CDR3 covers 13 residues. The DNA of the CDR3 is TGTGCCAGCAGGCTGGGGGATGGTAATGAGCAGTTCTTC. Amino acid sequence: CASRLGDGNEQFF.

The J gene is TRBJ2-1, the V gene TRBV18; maybe TRBD1 (5 bases). The CDR3 runs to 16 residues. Germline V gene lookup returns CDR1 KGHSH and CDR2 LQKENI. V gave up 3 bases and J gave up 6 bases, with 18 bases separating them. The chain's CDR3 is CASSPLTADQPNEQFF. The CDR3, as DNA: TGTGCCAGCTCACCTCTGACAGCAGATCAACCCAATGAGCAGTTCTTC.

The chain recombines TRBV2 with TRBJ2-2; 8 bases match TRBD2. This CDR3 is 14 amino acids long. Germline V gives CDR1 SNHLY, CDR2 FYNNEI. The V and J ends lost 5 bases and 6 bases, in that order; junction bases with no gene match: 5. CDR3 sequence reads: CASSRTSRAGELFF. The CDR3, as DNA: TGTGCCAGCAGTAGGACTAGCAGAGCCGGGGAGCTGTTTTTT.

The chain employs TRBV10-1 and TRBJ2-7; perhaps TRBD2 as D (5 bases). Germline CDR1 reads WNHNN; CDR2 reads SYGVQD (reference sequence). V was shortened by 0 bases and J by 1 base, with 10 bases between the two germline ends. The CDR3 extends over 15 amino acids. The CDR3 region has the DNA TGCGCCAGCAGTGAGTCTCTTGGGAGTTCCTACGAGCAGTACTTC. As protein: CASSESLGSSYEQYF.

V usage is TRBV6-5 and J usage is TRBJ1-3; a possible D gene is TRBD1 (6 bases). Trimming took 2 bases from V and 0 from J, leaving 8 bases between them. The CDR3 is 15 residues long. Looked up from germline, CDR1 is MNHEY and CDR2 is SVGAGI. The CDR3 region is CASSYGGSSGNTIYF. The CDR3 DNA reads as TGTGCCAGCAGTTACGGGGGCAGCTCTGGAAACACCATATATTTT.

V usage is TRBV15 and J usage is TRBJ2-7; TRBD2 aligns across 8 bases. CDR1 and CDR2 (germline): LNHNV, YYDKDF (reference sequence). Unmatched junction bases numbered 4, after V lost 0 bases and J lost 0 bases. This CDR3 is built from 16 residues. The DNA for the CDR3 is TGTGCCACCAGCAGAGACCGCCGGGGGGGCTCCTACGAGCAGTACTTC. Protein product: CATSRDRRGGSYEQYF.

The chain is built from TRBV5-4 and TRBJ2-7; TRBD1 might be the D (5 bases). CDR3 length equals 15 residues. Deletions cut 2 bases from V and 0 bases from J, with 12 bases between. The V gene's germline CDR1 is SGHNT and CDR2 YYREEE (reference sequence). CDR3 in DNA: TGTGCCAGCAGCTTAGGGGCAGGGAACTCCTACGAGCAGTACTTC. This codes for CASSLGAGNSYEQYF. Complete variable domain (other parts from reference TRBV5-4 and TRBJ2-7): ETGVTQSPTHLIKTRGQQVTLRCSSQSGHNTVSWYQQALGQGPQFIFQYYREEENGRGNFPPRFSGLQFPNYSSELNVNALELDDSALYLCASSLGAGNSYEQYFGPGTRLTVT.

In its sample, this clone was seen a few times. V is TRBV2 and J is TRBJ1-4; D remains unclear. Germline V gives CDR1 SNHLY, CDR2 FYNNEI. V lost 1 base to trimming and J lost 7 bases, with 10 bases between them. The CDR3 consists of 14 residues. CDR3 DNA: TGTGCCAGCAGTGAAGGGCAGTATCCTGAAAAACTGTTTTTT. Amino acid sequence: CASSEGQYPEKLFF.

V and J are TRBV25-1 and TRBJ2-3, with D uncertain. CDR1 and CDR2 (germline): MGHDK, SYGVNS. The CDR3 totals 15 residues. Deletions cut 3 bases from V and 4 bases from J, with 14 bases between. The CDR3 region has the DNA TGTGCCAGCAGTGACCGGGCCACCTCGGCAGATACGCAGTATTTT. Residues: CASSDRATSADTQYF.

The chain recombines TRBV18 with TRBJ1-1; TRBD1 is a possible D gene (6 bases). The CDR3 extends over 16 amino acids. CDR1 is KGHSH and CDR2 is LQKENI in the germline V gene. Trimming pared 7 bases from V and 0 bases from J, leaving 18 bases between. Here the CDR3 DNA reads TGTGCCAGCTTAAAACCTGGGGCAGGGGTGAACACTGAAGCTTTCTTT. Amino acid sequence: CASLKPGAGVNTEAFF.

J is TRBJ1-5 and V is TRBV2; the D is unclear. The germline V gene has CDR1 SNHLY and CDR2 FYNNEI. This CDR3 is built from 14 residues. V lost 7 bases to trimming and J lost 2 bases, with 12 bases between them. Here the CDR3 DNA reads TGTGCCAGCATCGCAGGAGGAGGCAATCAGCCCCAGCATTTT. Translating it yields CASIAGGGNQPQHF.

This clone was observed a handful of times. The CDR3 bases are TGTGCCATCAGTGCAGGGTCGGATTCACCCCTCCACTTT. Amino acids: CAISAGSDSPLHF. The chain is built from TRBV10-3 and TRBJ1-6, with D possibly TRBD1 on 5 matching bases. The V end was cut by 4 bases, the J end by 8 bases, with 9 bases between. This CDR3 has 13 amino acids. Germline loops: CDR1 ENHRY, CDR2 SYGVKD.

J is TRBJ2-2 and V is TRBV18; TRBD2 might be the D (5 bases). Germline V gene data show CDR1 as KGHSH and CDR2 as LQKENI. This CDR3 contains 14 residues. The V and J ends lost 5 bases and 4 bases respectively, with 11 bases between them. In DNA, the CDR3 is TGTGCCAGCTCATCTGGACTGCGCACCGGGGAGCTGTTTTTT. Translated, it gives CASSSGLRTGELFF.

A single count supports this clone. The chain combines TRBV29-1 with TRBJ1-2, with D tentatively TRBD1 (6 bases). CDR3 length: 13 residues. Germline V gene lookup returns CDR1 SQVTM and CDR2 ANQGSEA. The germline V and J ends were trimmed by 6 bases and 6 bases, with 17 bases remaining between them. The CDR3 coding sequence is TGCAGCGTGGGGGCCCAAGGTTTACATGGCTACACCTTC. It codes for CSVGAQGLHGYTF.

The chain has TRBV4-1 and TRBJ2-2; D gene uncertain. The CDR3 is 12 residues long. The germline V and J ends were trimmed by 1 base and 7 bases, with 4 bases remaining between them. CDR1 and CDR2 from the germline V gene are MGHRA and YSYEKL. The CDR3 nucleotides read TGCGCCAGCAGCCAAGGGGGCGGGGAGCTGTTTTTT. Translated, it gives CASSQGGGELFF.

Details on this clone: Other DNA sequences within the sample encode an identical CDR3. Here the CDR3 DNA reads TGTGCCAGCAGCCCGTCTGGAAACACCATATATTTT. Amino acids: CASSPSGNTIYF. The rearrangement joins TRBV7-2 to TRBJ1-3; D gene uncertain. The CDR3 sequence is 12 residues long. V lost 5 bases and J lost 1, with 3 bases in between. Germline V gene sequence: CDR1 SGHTA, CDR2 FQGNSA.

The V call is TRBV18, the J call TRBJ1-1; TRBD1 matches 7 bases. Per the germline V gene, CDR1 is KGHSH and CDR2 is LQKENI. Trimming took 4 bases from V and 2 from J; bases not matched to a gene: 1. CDR3 size: 13 residues. Here the CDR3 DNA reads TGTGCCAGCTCACGACAGGGTAACACTGAAGCTTTCTTT. Translation gives CASSRQGNTEAFF.